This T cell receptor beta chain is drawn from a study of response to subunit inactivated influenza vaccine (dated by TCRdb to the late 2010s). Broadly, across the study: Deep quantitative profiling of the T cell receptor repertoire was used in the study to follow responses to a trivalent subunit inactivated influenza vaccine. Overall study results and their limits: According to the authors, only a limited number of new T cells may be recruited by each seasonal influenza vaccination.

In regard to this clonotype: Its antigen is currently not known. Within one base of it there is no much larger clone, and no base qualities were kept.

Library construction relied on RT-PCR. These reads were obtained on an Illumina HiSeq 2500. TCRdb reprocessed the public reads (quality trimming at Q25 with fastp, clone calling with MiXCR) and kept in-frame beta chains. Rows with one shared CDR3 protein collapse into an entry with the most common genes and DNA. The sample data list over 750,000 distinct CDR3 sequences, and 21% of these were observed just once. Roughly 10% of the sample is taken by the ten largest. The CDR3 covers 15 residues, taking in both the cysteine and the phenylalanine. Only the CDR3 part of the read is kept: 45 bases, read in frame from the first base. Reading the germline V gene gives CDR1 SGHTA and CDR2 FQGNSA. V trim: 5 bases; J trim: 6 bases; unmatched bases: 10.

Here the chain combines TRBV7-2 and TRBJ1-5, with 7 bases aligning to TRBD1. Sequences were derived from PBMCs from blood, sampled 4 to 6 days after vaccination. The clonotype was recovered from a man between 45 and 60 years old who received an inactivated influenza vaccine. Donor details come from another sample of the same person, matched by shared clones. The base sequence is TGTGCCAGCAGCCCGCAGGGGGGTGGGGTTCAGCCCCAGCATTTT. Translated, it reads CASSPQGGGVQPQHF. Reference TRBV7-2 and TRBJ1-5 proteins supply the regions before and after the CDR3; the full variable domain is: GAGVSQSPSNKVTEKGKDVELRCDPISGHTALYWYRQSLGQGLEFLIYFQGNSAPDKSGLPSDRFSAERTGGSVSTLTIQRTQQEDSAVYLCASSPQGGGVQPQHFGDGTRLSIL.